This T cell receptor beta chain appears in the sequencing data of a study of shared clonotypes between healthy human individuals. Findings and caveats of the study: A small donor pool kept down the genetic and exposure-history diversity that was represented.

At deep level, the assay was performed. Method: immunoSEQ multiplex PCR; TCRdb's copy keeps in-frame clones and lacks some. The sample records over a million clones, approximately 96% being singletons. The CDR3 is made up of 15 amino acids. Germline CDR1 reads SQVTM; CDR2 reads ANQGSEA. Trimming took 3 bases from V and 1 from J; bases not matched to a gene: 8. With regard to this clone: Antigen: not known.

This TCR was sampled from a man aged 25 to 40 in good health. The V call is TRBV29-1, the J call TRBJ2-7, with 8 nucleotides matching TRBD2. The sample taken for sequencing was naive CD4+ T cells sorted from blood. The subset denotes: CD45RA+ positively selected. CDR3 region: CSVEGRSGGSYEQYF. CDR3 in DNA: TGCAGCGTTGAGGGGAGGAGCGGGGGATCCTACGAGCAGTACTTC.